This entry concerns a single T cell receptor (beta chain). Its cognate antigen is unknown. A much larger clone sits a single nucleotide away, making a read error possible. Three rounds of nested PCR, following a modified ARM-PCR protocol, produced the TCRbeta library. One entry per CDR3 protein, called by TCRdb with MiXCR from the multiplex PCR reads. The profile shows some 100,000 distinct CDR3 sequences, roughly 77% of them singletons. The V gene end was trimmed by 5 bases and the J gene end by 5 bases; junction bases not matched to a gene: 8. Per germline, CDR1 MDHEN and CDR2 SYDVKM. The CDR3 covers 15 residues. RNA was extracted from bulk tissue without any cell sorting. This sample was included in a study of tumor and adjacent non-tumor tissue in lung cancer. About the study: Aged 31 to 76 years, patients included 10 men and roughly five women with stage I to III disease. On average, productive TCRbeta reads reached about 4.17 million per sample. Overall study results and limits: Top 100 clones took a larger repertoire share in normal lung. TCR diversity was significantly greater in tumor than normal lung tissue.

The sequenced material came from lung tumor tissue. The genes are TRBV28 and TRBJ2-3; 9 bases fit TRBD2. The sequence was obtained from an older woman with non-small cell lung cancer. The chain's CDR3 is CASSPIAGAEDTQYF. The CDR3 bases are TGTGCCAGCAGTCCCATAGCGGGAGCGGAAGATACGCAGTATTTT.